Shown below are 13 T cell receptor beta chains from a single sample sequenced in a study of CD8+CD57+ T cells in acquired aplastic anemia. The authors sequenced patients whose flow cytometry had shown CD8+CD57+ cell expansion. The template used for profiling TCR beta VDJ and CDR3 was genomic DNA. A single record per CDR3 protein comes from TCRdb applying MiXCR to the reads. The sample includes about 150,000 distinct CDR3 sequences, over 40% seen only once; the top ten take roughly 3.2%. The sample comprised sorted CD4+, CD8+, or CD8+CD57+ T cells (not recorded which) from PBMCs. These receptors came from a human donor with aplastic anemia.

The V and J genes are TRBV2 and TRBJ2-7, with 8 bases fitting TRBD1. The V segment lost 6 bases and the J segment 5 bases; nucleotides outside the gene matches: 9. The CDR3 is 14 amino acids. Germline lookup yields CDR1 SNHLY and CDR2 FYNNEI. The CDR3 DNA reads TGTGCCAGCAGCCATGGACAGGGATGGGACGAGCAGTACTTC. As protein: CASSHGQGWDEQYF.

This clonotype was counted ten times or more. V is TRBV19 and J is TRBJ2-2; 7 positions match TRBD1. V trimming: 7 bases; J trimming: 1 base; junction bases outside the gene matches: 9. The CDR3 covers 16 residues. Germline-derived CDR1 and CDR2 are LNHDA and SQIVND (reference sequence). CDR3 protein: CASTTPGQLNTGELFF. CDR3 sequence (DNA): TGTGCCAGTACTACACCGGGACAGCTGAACACCGGGGAGCTGTTTTTT.

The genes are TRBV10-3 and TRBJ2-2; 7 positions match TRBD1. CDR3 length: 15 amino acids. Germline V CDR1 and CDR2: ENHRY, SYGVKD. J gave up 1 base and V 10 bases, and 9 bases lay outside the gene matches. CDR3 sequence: CATGQAKGNTGELFF. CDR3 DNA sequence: TGTGCCACAGGACAGGCAAAAGGGAACACCGGGGAGCTGTTTTTT.

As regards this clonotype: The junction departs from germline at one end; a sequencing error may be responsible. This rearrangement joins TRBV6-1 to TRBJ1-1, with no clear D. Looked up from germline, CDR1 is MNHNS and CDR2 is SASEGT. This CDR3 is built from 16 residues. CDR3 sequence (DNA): TGTGCCAGCAGTCGCCCCGGGAGTGGAGGCGAAACTGAAGCTCTCTTT. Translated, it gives CASSRPGSGGETEALF.

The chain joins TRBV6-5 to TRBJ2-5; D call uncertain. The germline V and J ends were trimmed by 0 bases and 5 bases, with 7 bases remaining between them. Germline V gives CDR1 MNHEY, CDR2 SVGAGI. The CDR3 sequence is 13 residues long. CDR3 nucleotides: TGTGCCAGCAGTTACTCTTCTCGGGAGACCCAGTACTTC. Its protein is CASSYSSRETQYF.

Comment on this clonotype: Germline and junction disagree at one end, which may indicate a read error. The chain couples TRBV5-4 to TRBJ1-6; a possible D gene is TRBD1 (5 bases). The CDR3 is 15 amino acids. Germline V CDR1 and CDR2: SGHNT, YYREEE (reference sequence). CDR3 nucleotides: TGTGCCAGCGGCTTGGATCGGCAGGGCCCCTCACCCCTCCACTTT. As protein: CASGLDRQGPSPLHF. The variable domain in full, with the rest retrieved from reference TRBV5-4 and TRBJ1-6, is ETGVTQSPTHLIKTRGQQVTLRCSSQSGHNTVSWYQQALGQGPQFIFQYYREEENGRGNFPPRFSGLQFPNYSSELNVNALELDDSALYLCASGLDRQGPSPLHFGNGTRLTVT.

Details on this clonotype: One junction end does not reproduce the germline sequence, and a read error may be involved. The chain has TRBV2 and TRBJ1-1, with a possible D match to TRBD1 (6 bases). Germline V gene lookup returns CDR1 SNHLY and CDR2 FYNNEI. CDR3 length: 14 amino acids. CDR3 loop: CASSEQGRDTEAFF. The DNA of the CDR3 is TGTGCCAGCAGTGAACAGGGCAGGGACACTGAAGCCTTCTTT.

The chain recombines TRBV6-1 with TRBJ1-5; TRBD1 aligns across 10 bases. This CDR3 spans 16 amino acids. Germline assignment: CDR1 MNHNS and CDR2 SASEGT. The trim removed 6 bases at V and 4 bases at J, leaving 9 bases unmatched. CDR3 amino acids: CASRTTGTGDNQPQHF. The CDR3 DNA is TGTGCCAGCAGAACAACCGGGACAGGGGATAATCAGCCCCAGCATTTT.

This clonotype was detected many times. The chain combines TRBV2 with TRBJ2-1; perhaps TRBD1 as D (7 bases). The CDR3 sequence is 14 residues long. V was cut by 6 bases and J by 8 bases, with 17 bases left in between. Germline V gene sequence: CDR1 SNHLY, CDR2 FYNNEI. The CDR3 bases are TGTGCCAGCAGCTTAAAGGAGGGGGCCCATGAGCAGTTCTTC. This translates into CASSLKEGAHEQFF. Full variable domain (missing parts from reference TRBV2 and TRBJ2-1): EPEVTQTPSHQVTQMGQEVILRCVPISNHLYFYWYRQILGQKVEFLVSFYNNEISEKSEIFDDQFSVERPDGSNFTLKIRSTKLEDSAMYFCASSLKEGAHEQFFGPGTRLTVL.

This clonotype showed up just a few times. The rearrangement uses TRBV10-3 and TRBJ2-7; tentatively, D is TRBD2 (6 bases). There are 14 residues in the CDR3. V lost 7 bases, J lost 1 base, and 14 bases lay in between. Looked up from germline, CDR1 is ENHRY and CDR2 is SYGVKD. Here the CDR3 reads CAIMEGASSYEQYF. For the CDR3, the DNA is TGTGCCATCATGGAGGGAGCTTCGTCCTACGAGCAGTACTTC.

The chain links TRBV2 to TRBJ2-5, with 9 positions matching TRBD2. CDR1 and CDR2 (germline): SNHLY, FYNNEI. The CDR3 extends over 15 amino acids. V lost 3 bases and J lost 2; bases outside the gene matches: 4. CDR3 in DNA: TGTGCCAGCAGTGAGCTTACTAGCGGGCAAGAGACCCAGTACTTC. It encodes CASSELTSGQETQYF.

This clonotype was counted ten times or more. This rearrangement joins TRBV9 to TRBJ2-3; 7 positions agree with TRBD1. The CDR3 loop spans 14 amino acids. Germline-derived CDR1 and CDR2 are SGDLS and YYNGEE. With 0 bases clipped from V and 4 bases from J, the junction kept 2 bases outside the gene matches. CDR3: CASSVVQGADTQYF. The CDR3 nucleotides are TGTGCCAGCAGCGTAGTGCAGGGGGCAGATACGCAGTATTTT. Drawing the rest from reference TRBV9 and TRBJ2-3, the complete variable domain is DSGVTQTPKHLITATGQRVTLRCSPRSGDLSVYWYQQSLDQGLQFLIQYYNGEERAKGNILERFSAQQFPDLHSELNLSSLELGDSALYFCASSVVQGADTQYFGPGTRLTVL.

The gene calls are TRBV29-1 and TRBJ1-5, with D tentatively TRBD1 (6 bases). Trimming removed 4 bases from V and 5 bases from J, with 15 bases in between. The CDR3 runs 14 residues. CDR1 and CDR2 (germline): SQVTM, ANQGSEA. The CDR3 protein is CSVVIGQHDQPQHF. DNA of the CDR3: TGCAGCGTTGTCATCGGACAGCACGATCAGCCCCAGCATTTT.